This passage covers 14 T cell receptor beta chains from one sample sequenced in a study of OX40 agonist ivuxolimab in advanced cancers. The assay was immunoSEQ multiplex PCR, and TCRdb's table has in-frame clones only and misses some. The data show around 94,000 clones, about 90% seen once. Sequencing was performed on CD4+ or CD8+ T cells sorted from blood, taken in a trial of the OX40 agonist ivuxolimab. The receptors were gathered from an adult with an advanced solid tumor such as melanoma, head and neck, liver or kidney cancer.

V and J are TRBV30 and TRBJ1-3, with 9 positions matching TRBD1. Germline CDR1 reads GTSNPN; CDR2 reads SVGIG (reference sequence). After removal of 8 bases from V and 8 bases from J, the junction contained 13 bases not matched to a gene. The CDR3 is made up of 14 amino acids. CDR3 in DNA: TGTGCCCGCCGTGGGACAGGGCCCCTCTACACCATATATTTT. As protein: CARRGTGPLYTIYF. The variable domain in full, with the rest retrieved from reference TRBV30 and TRBJ1-3, is SQTIHQWPATLVQPVGSPLSLECTVEGTSNPNLYWYRQAAGRGLQLLFYSVGIGQISSEVPQNLSASRPQDRQFILSSKKLLLSDSGFYLCARRGTGPLYTIYFGEGSWLTVV.

In its sample, this clone was seen once. The chain links TRBV15 to TRBJ2-2; TRBD2 aligns across 7 bases. Unmatched junction bases numbered 4, after V lost 7 bases and J lost 2 bases. CDR3 length: 14 amino acids. Germline V lookup: CDR1 LNHNV, CDR2 YYDKDF (reference sequence). CDR3: CATTRDYNTGELFF. The CDR3 nucleotides are TGTGCCACCACCCGGGACTATAACACCGGGGAGCTGTTTTTT.

The rearrangement links TRBV14 to TRBJ2-3; no reliable D call. Trimming removed 4 bases from V and 11 bases from J, with 19 bases in between. The CDR3 is 14 residues long. CDR1 and CDR2 from the germline V gene are SGHDN and FVKESK. CDR3 amino acids: CASSRSRVAREQYF. Written as DNA, the CDR3 is TGTGCCAGCAGCCGAAGTCGGGTTGCCCGTGAGCAGTATTTT.

The rearrangement joins TRBV6-6 to TRBJ1-5; D gene uncertain. Germline loops: CDR1 MNHNY, CDR2 SVGAGI (reference sequence). Trimming removed 0 bases from V and 7 bases from J, with 13 bases in between. There are 15 residues in the CDR3. CDR3 amino acids: CASSYSRPVGQPQHF. The DNA of the CDR3 is TGTGCCAGCAGTTACTCGAGGCCGGTGGGACAGCCCCAGCATTTT.

The CDR3 region is CASSGDRDEKLFF. In DNA form, the CDR3 reads TGTGCCAGCAGCGGCGACAGGGATGAAAAACTGTTTTTT. The genes are TRBV11-3 and TRBJ1-4; TRBD1 matches 7 bases. V shed 5 bases, J shed 6 bases, and the junction held 3 bases outside the gene matches. The CDR3 consists of 13 residues. Germline CDR1 reads SGHNT; CDR2 reads YENEEA.

The rearrangement links TRBV5-1 to TRBJ2-7; D is unclear. Trimming removed 4 bases at V and 6 bases at J, with 8 bases between. The germline CDR1 and CDR2 sequences are SGHRS and YFSETQ. The CDR3 is 11 residues long. CDR3 region: CASSDRGEQYF. In DNA, the CDR3 is TGCGCCAGCAGCGACCGCGGCGAGCAGTACTTC.

The chain couples TRBV27 to TRBJ2-5, with 7 bases lining up with TRBD2. The germline V gene encodes CDR1 MNHEY and CDR2 SMNVEV (reference sequence). With V trimmed by 6 bases and J by 0 bases, 4 bases remained unmatched. CDR3 size: 14 residues. The CDR3 DNA is TGTGCCAGCAGCACACTAGCGCACCAAGAGACCCAGTACTTC. This codes for CASSTLAHQETQYF.

This clone occurred once. The rearrangement joins TRBV18 to TRBJ2-6; D call uncertain. The germline gives CDR1 KGHSH, CDR2 LQKENI. The length of the CDR3 is 15 residues. V gave up 3 bases and J gave up 0 bases, with 6 bases separating them. The CDR3 reads CASSPQPSGANVLTF. For the CDR3, the DNA is TGTGCCAGCTCACCCCAACCCTCTGGGGCCAACGTCCTGACTTTC. Together with reference TRBV18 and TRBJ2-6, the CDR3 gives the full variable domain: NAGVMQNPRHLVRRRGQEARLRCSPMKGHSHVYWYRQLPEEGLKFMVYLQKENIIDESGMPKERFSAEFPKEGPSILRIQQVVRGDSAAYFCASSPQPSGANVLTFGAGSRLTVL.

The V gene is TRBV29-1, the J gene TRBJ2-7; 9 bases fit TRBD1. Germline V gene sequence: CDR1 SQVTM, CDR2 ANQGSEA. The CDR3 is 13 residues long. J gave up 8 bases and V 6 bases, and 11 bases lay outside the gene matches. The CDR3 loop reads CSVVPGQGLKQYF. The CDR3 DNA is TGCAGCGTCGTTCCGGGACAGGGCCTAAAGCAGTACTTC.

J is TRBJ2-7 and V is TRBV9, with 8 nucleotides matching TRBD1. In germline, CDR1 is SGDLS, CDR2 YYNGEE. The V gene end was trimmed by 3 bases and the J gene end by 2 bases; junction bases not matched to a gene: 4. The length of the CDR3 is 14 residues. The CDR3: CASSAPGQAYEQYF. In nucleotides, the CDR3 is TGTGCCAGCAGCGCACCGGGACAGGCCTACGAGCAGTACTTC.

The chain couples TRBV6-6 to TRBJ1-1, with D perhaps matching TRBD1 (6 bases). The germline V gene has CDR1 MNHNY and CDR2 SVGAGI (reference sequence). The V and J ends lost 7 bases and 5 bases respectively, with 11 bases between them. There are 12 residues in the CDR3. The CDR3 region has the DNA TGTGCCAGCAACAGGGCACGGACTGAAGCTTTCTTT. This codes for CASNRARTEAFF.

The chain joins TRBV5-4 to TRBJ2-5; perhaps TRBD1 as D (8 bases). Germline values: CDR1 SGHNT, CDR2 YYREEE (reference sequence). Deletions cut 0 bases from V and 10 bases from J, with 16 bases between. This CDR3 has 14 amino acids. The CDR3 nucleotides are TGTGCCAGCAGCTTGGACAGGGGGGGCCGGGACCAGTACTTC. Translating gives CASSLDRGGRDQYF.

The chain has TRBV5-6 and TRBJ2-4; 14 bases align to TRBD2. Per germline, CDR1 SGHDT and CDR2 YYEEEE. CDR3 length equals 19 residues. V was pared by 0 bases and J by 2 bases, with 7 bases of the junction left unmatched. The CDR3 bases are TGTGCCAGCAGCTTGGCTGGGACTAGCGGGAGCATCACCAAAAACATTCAGTACTTC. Its translation is CASSLAGTSGSITKNIQYF.

V usage is TRBV18 and J usage is TRBJ2-5; D uncertain. The germline gives CDR1 KGHSH, CDR2 LQKENI. V was shortened by 3 bases and J by 4 bases, with 12 bases between the two germline ends. This CDR3 is built from 14 residues. The CDR3 coding sequence is TGTGCCAGCTCACCGCCGGCTAGTGGAGAGACCCAGTACTTC. Translated, it gives CASSPPASGETQYF.